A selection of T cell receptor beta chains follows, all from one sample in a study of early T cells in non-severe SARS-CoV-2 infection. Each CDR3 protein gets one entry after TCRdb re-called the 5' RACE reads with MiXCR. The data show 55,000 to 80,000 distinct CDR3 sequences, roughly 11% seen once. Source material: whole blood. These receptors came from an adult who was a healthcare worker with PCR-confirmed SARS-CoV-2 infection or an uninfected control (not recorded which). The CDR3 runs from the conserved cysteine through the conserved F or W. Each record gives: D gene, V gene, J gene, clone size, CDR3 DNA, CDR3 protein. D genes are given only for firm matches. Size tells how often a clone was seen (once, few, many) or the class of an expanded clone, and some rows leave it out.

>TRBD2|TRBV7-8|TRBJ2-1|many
TGTGCCAGCAGCTATCGACTAGCGGGATCCCGTGAGCAGTTCTTC
CASSYRLAGSREQFF
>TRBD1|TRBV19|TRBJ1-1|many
TGTGCCAGTAGTATTTCCGGGACAGGGTGGAATGGAGCTTTCTTT
CASSISGTGWNGAFF
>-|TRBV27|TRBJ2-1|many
TGTGCCAGCAAATCGATAGCGGCAGGGGTCCATGAGCAGTTCTTC
CASKSIAAGVHEQFF
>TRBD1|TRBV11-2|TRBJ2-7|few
TGTGCCAGCAGCCGGGACAGGGGTATCGACGAGCAGTACTTC
CASSRDRGIDEQYF
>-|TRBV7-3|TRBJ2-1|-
TGTGCCAGCAGCAGAAAGGGCGGCGATGAGCAGTTCTTC
CASSRKGGDEQFF
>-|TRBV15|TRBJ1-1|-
TGTGCCACCAGCAGAGATAGGGGGGGTGAAGCTTTCTTT
CATSRDRGGEAFF
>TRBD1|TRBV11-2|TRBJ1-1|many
TGTGCCAGCAGTTCACAGGGGGGGACTGAAGCTTTCTTT
CASSSQGGTEAFF
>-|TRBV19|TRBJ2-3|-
TGTGCCAGCAGATGGGGAACGGGGAGCACAGATACGCAGTATTTT
CASRWGTGSTDTQYF
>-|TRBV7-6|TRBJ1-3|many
TGTGCCAGCAGCCCGGTTGTGGATGGAAACACCATATATTTT
CASSPVVDGNTIYF
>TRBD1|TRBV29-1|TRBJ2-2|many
TGCAGCGCAGACCCCGGGACAGGGGACACCGGGGAGCTGTTTTTT
CSADPGTGDTGELFF
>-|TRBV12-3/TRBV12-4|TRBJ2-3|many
TGTGCCAGCAGTTTAGGGCGAACCACAGATACGCAGTATTTT
CASSLGRTTDTQYF
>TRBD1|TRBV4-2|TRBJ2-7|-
TGTGCCAGCAGCCAACCCGGGACAGCCACCTACGAGCAGTACTTC
CASSQPGTATYEQYF
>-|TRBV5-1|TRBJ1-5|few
TGCGCCAGCAGCCCAGGAGCAGATCAGCCCCAGCATTTT
CASSPGADQPQHF
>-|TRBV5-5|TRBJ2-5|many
TGTGCCAGCAGCTTCTCCCAGGGGGGAAGGGAGACCCAGTACTTC
CASSFSQGGRETQYF
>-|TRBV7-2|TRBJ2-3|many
TGTGCCAGCAGTTTGGGGGCTTTCTATCGGTATTTT
CASSLGAFYRYF
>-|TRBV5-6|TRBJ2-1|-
TGTGCCAGCAGCTCCCCTAGTGAGCAGTTCTTC
CASSSPSEQFF
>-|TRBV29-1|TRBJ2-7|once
TGCAGCGTTGAAGACACCCGGCAGACCAACGAGCAGTACTTC
CSVEDTRQTNEQYF
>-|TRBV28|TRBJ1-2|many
TGTGCCAGCAGTTTTTCCGGACTGTCTAACTATGGCTACACCTTC
CASSFSGLSNYGYTF
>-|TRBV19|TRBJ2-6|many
TGTGCCAGTAGTATGGGGGGACCCGCTGGGGCCAACGTCCTGACTTTC
CASSMGGPAGANVLTF